This is a list of T cell receptor beta chains from one sample in a study of graft-versus-host responses after intestinal transplantation. No cognate antigen is known for these TCRs. Produced via immunoSEQ multiplex PCR; TCRdb's table is partial and in-frame only. In the table there are 75,000 to 100,000 clones, around 86% of which are singletons. Sequencing was performed on unstimulated CD8+ T cells sorted from spleen or lymph node cells, taken before intestinal transplant. These receptors were obtained from a human donor who received an intestinal transplant. Both conserved end residues are trimmed from each CDR3. Fields, in order: J gene, V gene, CDR3 protein.

J: TRBJ1-1; V: TRBV4-2; CDR3: ASSLETGMEVEAF
J: TRBJ2-7; V: TRBV5-6; CDR3: ASSCPGPLISYEQY
J: TRBJ2-2; V: TRBV4-1; CDR3: ASSQGVAGVSTGELF
J: TRBJ1-1; V: TRBV23-1; CDR3: ASSHPQWAYAF
J: TRBJ1-2; V: TRBV4-1; CDR3: ASSGKGWNYGYT
J: TRBJ2-7; V: TRBV10-3; CDR3: AINPGTSDPYEQY
J: TRBJ2-5; V: TRBV2; CDR3: ASSDGGGAAETQY
J: TRBJ2-7; V: TRBV11-1; CDR3: ASSPSGGTYEQY
J: TRBJ2-7; V: TRBV13; CDR3: ASSPSGGASGEQY
J: TRBJ1-4; V: TRBV4-1; CDR3: ASSQRQGVNEKLF
J: TRBJ2-5; V: TRBV30; CDR3: AWTTSVQETQY
J: TRBJ2-3; V: TRBV29-1; CDR3: SARILAGGSLETDTQY
J: TRBJ2-1; V: TRBV5-8; CDR3: ASSFVGRSPYNEQF
J: TRBJ1-1; V: TRBV5-6; CDR3: ASSFTGTGETEAF
J: TRBJ2-7; V: TRBV5-1; CDR3: ASSFDRRGYEQY
J: TRBJ2-2; V: TRBV10-3; CDR3: AISVSRTSGRAGANTGELF
J: TRBJ2-1; V: TRBV2; CDR3: ASSEARFVTSGRQGAPYNEQF
J: TRBJ1-6; V: TRBV5-6; CDR3: ASTLAGSNSPLH
J: TRBJ2-7; V: TRBV6-1; CDR3: ASSLQGASNEQY
J: TRBJ2-7; V: TRBV28; CDR3: AIRLKDSYEQY
J: TRBJ2-3; V: TRBV6-1; CDR3: ASSEWGEGTDTQY
J: TRBJ2-7; V: TRBV19; CDR3: ASSRGPGLAGAYEQY
J: TRBJ2-4; V: TRBV6-5; CDR3: ASSYSEGGAGNIQY
J: TRBJ2-2; V: TRBV10-3; CDR3: AISDRDRDTGELF
J: TRBJ2-3; V: TRBV10-3; CDR3: AITRGEGDTDTQY
J: TRBJ2-3; V: TRBV4-1; CDR3: ASSHGTGGTDTQY
J: TRBJ2-7; V: TRBV15; CDR3: ATSRDRTFLTYEQY
J: TRBJ1-4; V: TRBV9; CDR3: ASSVRGATNEKLF
J: TRBJ2-7; V: TRBV4-1; CDR3: ASSPGQDFEQY
J: TRBJ2-7; V: TRBV6-1; CDR3: ASSEFKGSYEQY
J: TRBJ2-4; V: TRBV27; CDR3: ASRNGGVKNIQY
J: TRBJ2-7; V: TRBV10-3; CDR3: AISDLAGDNREQY
J: TRBJ2-7; V: TRBV27; CDR3: ASSYGGRLNEQY
J: TRBJ2-7; V: TRBV6-1; CDR3: ASSFGDRYEQY
J: TRBJ2-3; V: TRBV6-5; CDR3: ASSSAGFTDTQY
J: TRBJ1-2; V: TRBV5-1; CDR3: ASAYPGDGDGYT
J: TRBJ2-3; V: TRBV10-3; CDR3: AISAASGLVFTDTQY
J: TRBJ1-1; V: TRBV7-9; CDR3: ASAEGVDTEAF